This T cell receptor beta chain is drawn from a study of T cell repertoires in cytomegalovirus infection. In germline, CDR1 is SGHVS, CDR2 FQNEAQ. The CDR3 runs to 12 residues. Trimming left V 4 bases short and J 6 bases short, with 9 bases between. TCRdb redid the calling of the reads with MiXCR, one entry per CDR3 protein. The table records approximately 910,000 distinct CDR3 sequences, approximately 31% of them present only once. Ten or more counts support this clonotype. Its antigen is undetermined. The chain employs TRBV7-8 and TRBJ1-2; no clear D. The sequences come from cultured CD8+ T cells from PBMCs, collected from culture after CMV antigen stimulation. This clonotype was obtained from a human donor in good health (CMV status not recorded). Some clones in this sample may be carry-over from other donors' samples. CDR3 protein: CASSSRYDGYTF. Here the CDR3 DNA reads TGTGCCAGCAGCTCGCGATACGATGGCTACACCTTC.